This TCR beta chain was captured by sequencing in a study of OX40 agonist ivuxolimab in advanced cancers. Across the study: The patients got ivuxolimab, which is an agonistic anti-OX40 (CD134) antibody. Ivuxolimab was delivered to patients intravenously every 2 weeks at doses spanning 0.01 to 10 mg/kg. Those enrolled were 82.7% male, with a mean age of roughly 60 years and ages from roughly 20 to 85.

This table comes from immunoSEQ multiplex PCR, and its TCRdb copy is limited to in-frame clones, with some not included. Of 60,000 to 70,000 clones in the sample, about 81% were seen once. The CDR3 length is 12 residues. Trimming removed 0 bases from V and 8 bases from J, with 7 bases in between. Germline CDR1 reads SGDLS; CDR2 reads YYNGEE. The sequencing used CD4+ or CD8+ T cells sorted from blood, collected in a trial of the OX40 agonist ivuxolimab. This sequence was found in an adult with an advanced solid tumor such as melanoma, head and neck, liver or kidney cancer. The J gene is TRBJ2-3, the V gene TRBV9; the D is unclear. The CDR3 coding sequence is TGTGCCAGCAGCGTAGGGGTGGGTACGCAGTATTTT. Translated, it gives CASSVGVGTQYF.